This T cell receptor beta chain is from a study of CXCR3-negative and CXCR3-positive naive CD8 T cells. Points from the study as a whole: Naive cells that were CXCR3-positive had more hydrophobic TRB CDR3s (compared with CXCR3-negative naive cells). Diversity in memory CD8+ cells fell much lower than the comparably high levels seen in both naive subsets.

CDR1 and CDR2 from the germline V gene are SEHNR and FQNEAQ (reference sequence). This CDR3 contains 14 residues. With UMI labels, 5' RACE was used to prepare the TRB cDNA libraries. TCRdb re-called the 5' RACE reads and gives one entry per CDR3 protein, without DNA. This sample's clone table lists about 89,000 distinct CDR3 sequences. Remarks on this clonotype: Its antigen is undetermined.

Sequenced sample: naive CXCR3+ CD8+ T cells from blood. Described subset: CD45RO-CCR7+CD27+CD95- naive CD8+ T cells expressing CXCR3 (TNR3+). This sequence joins TRBV7-9 and TRBJ1-1. This sequence originates from a human donor in good health. Some clones in this sample may be carry-over from other donors' samples. The CDR3 loop is CASSLVAMNTEAFF.